This T cell receptor (beta chain) was recovered during a study of cytomegalovirus exposure and HLA in healthy donors. PCR was performed using 60 Vbeta and 13 Jbeta primers. Assay used: immunoSEQ multiplex PCR; TCRdb lists only in-frame clones, some missing. The table includes about 150,000 clones, over 60% detected once. Whole-study results and caveats: Presence/absence analyses rested on an assumption that sequencing depth was roughly uniform across donors. Rates of TCR association differed by HLA locus in a later analysis, with DRB1 highest and HLA-C lowest. Specificity of a few CMV-associated chains for CMV antigens was verified in vitro.

Concerning this clone: What it binds is not known.

Unmatched junction bases numbered 5, after V lost 0 bases and J lost 3 bases. Germline-derived CDR1 and CDR2 are SGHTA and FQGNSA. The CDR3 length is 16 residues. The sequenced sample consisted of PBMCs. The V call is TRBV7-2, the J call TRBJ1-3; TRBD1 matches 7 bases. The source of this sequence is a male donor in good health and CMV-seronegative. As DNA, the CDR3 is TGTGCCAGCAGCTTAGCTGACAGGGCGGATGGAAACACCATATATTTT. Translation gives CASSLADRADGNTIYF.